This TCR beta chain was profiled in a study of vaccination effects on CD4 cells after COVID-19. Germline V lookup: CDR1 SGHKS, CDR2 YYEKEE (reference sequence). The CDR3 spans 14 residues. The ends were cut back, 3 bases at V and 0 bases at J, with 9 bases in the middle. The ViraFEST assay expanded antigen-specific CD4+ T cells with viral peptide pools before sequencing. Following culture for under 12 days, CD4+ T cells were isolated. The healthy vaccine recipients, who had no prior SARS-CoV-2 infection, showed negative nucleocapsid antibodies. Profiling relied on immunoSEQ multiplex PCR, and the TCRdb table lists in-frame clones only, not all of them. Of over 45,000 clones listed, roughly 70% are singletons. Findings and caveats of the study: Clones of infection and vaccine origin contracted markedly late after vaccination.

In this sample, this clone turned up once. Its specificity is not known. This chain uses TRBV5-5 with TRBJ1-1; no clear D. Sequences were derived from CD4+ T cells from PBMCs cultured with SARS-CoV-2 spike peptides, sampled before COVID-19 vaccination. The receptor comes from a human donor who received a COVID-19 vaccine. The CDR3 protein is CASSSSQLNTEAFF. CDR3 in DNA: TGTGCCAGCAGCTCGTCTCAATTGAACACTGAAGCTTTCTTT.